This T cell receptor (beta chain) was recovered during a study of T cell responses to AZD1222 COVID-19 vaccine. Whole-study findings and limits: Spike-specific TCR breadth and depth were elevated following two AZD1222 doses. Dominant CD4 TCR responses targeted spike regions 160-218 and 743-854.

Germline CDR1 is LGHDT and CDR2 is YNNKEL (reference sequence). CDR3 length equals 14 residues. The V and J ends lost 0 bases and 9 bases respectively, with 12 bases between them. Generated by immunoSEQ multiplex PCR, the TCRdb table keeps only in-frame clones and is missing some. Of fewer than 200,000 clones listed, more than 80% were seen once; the top ten hold 3.5% to 5.5%. As to this clone: Its antigen is not known.

V and J are TRBV3-1 (or the pseudogene TRBV3-2) and TRBJ1-5, with a tentative D call TRBD1 (5 bases). Sequenced material: peripheral blood, taken 28 days after the second dose of the MenACWY control vaccine. This sequence originates from an adult who received the MenACWY meningococcal vaccine as a control. Written as DNA, the CDR3 is TGTGCCAGCAGCCAAGACGTAGGGGTCGTGCCCCAGCATTTT. This sequence encodes CASSQDVGVVPQHF.